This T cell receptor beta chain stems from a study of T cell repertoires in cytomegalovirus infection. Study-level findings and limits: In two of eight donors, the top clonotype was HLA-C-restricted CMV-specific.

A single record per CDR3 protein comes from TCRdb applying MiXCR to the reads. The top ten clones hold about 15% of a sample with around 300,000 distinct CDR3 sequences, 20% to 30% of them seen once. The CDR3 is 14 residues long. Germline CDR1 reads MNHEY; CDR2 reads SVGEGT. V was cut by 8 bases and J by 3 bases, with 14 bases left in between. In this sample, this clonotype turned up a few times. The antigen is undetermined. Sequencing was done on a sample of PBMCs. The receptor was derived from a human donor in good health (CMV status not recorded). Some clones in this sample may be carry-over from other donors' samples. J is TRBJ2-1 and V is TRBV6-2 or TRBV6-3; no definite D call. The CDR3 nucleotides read TGTGCCAGCCGGCGAGCCGGAAACTACAATGAGCAGTTCTTC. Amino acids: CASRRAGNYNEQFF.